One sample yielded the 9 T cell receptor beta chains listed below, sequenced in a study of OX40 agonist ivuxolimab in advanced cancers. Sequencing was performed with immunoSEQ multiplex PCR; in TCRdb, only in-frame clones are kept and a portion is missing. The table includes 35,000 to 45,000 clones, roughly 90% detected once. Sequencing was performed on CD4+ or CD8+ T cells sorted from blood, taken in a trial of the OX40 agonist ivuxolimab. The origin of the receptors is an adult with an advanced solid tumor such as melanoma, head and neck, liver or kidney cancer.

For this clone: One junction end does not reproduce the germline sequence, and a read error may be involved. CDR3 in amino acids: CASSLVGPSEPGAF. In nucleotides, the CDR3 is TGTGCCAGCAGCTTAGTGGGTCCCTCAGAGCCCGGCGCTTTT. The chain joins TRBV7-8 to TRBJ1-1; D gene unclear. The CDR3 loop spans 14 amino acids. CDR1 and CDR2 (germline): SGHVS, FQNEAQ.

The gene calls are TRBV18 and TRBJ1-4, with D hard to call. V was shortened by 3 bases and J by 5 bases, with 10 bases between the two germline ends. The CDR3 has 14 residues. Germline CDR1 KGHSH, CDR2 LQKENI. In DNA, the CDR3 is TGTGCCAGCTCACCGAGAACGGGCAATGAAAAACTGTTTTTT. It codes for CASSPRTGNEKLFF.

The chain has TRBV6-1 and TRBJ2-5; D unclear. The V end lost 1 base, the J end lost 2 bases, and 11 bases lay between the germline ends. This CDR3 region has 15 residues. CDR1 and CDR2 (germline): MNHNS, SASEGT. The CDR3 DNA sequence: TGTGCCAGCAGTGAAGGTAGACTCTTACAAGAGACCCAGTACTTC. This gives the protein CASSEGRLLQETQYF.

This clone was recorded once. J is TRBJ2-7 and V is TRBV4-1; D is undetermined. The germline V and J ends were trimmed by 0 bases and 1 base, with 10 bases remaining between them. Germline CDR1 reads MGHRA; CDR2 reads YSYEKL. CDR3 length equals 15 residues. The CDR3 nucleotides read TGCGCCAGCAGCCAAGATAGAGCAGATTCCTACGAGCAGTACTTC. Translated: CASSQDRADSYEQYF.

V usage is TRBV7-9 and J usage is TRBJ1-1, with 9 bases aligning to TRBD1. The junction had 11 bases not matched to a gene; V was cut back by 4 bases and J by 5 bases. The length of the CDR3 is 16 residues. Germline V gives CDR1 SEHNR, CDR2 FQNEAQ (reference sequence). The CDR3 DNA reads as TGTGCCAGCAGCTCGACGGGGACAGGGACGGGAACTGAAGCTTTCTTT. Its translation: CASSSTGTGTGTEAFF.

The V gene is TRBV2, the J gene TRBJ2-4; 7 bases fit TRBD1. CDR1 SNHLY and CDR2 FYNNEI come from the germline V gene. This CDR3 has 16 amino acids. With V trimmed by 4 bases and J by 0 bases, 6 bases remained unmatched. In DNA form, the CDR3 reads TGTGCCAGCAGTGGGGACAGTCGAGTAGCCAAAAACATTCAGTACTTC. Translating it yields CASSGDSRVAKNIQYF.

In DNA, the CDR3 is TGTGCCAGCAGCTTGAGCGGGGGGTACGAGCAGTACTTC. It codes for CASSLSGGYEQYF. The chain has TRBV7-2 and TRBJ2-7, with 9 positions matching TRBD2. Looked up from germline, CDR1 is SGHTA and CDR2 is FQGNSA. The CDR3 extends over 13 amino acids. The V and J ends lost 3 bases and 4 bases, in that order; junction bases with no gene match: 1.

The chain is built from TRBV2 and TRBJ1-2; a weak D match, TRBD1 (5 bases). The CDR3 is 13 residues long. The V gene's germline CDR1 is SNHLY and CDR2 FYNNEI. V shed 1 base and J shed 3 bases, with 6 bases lying between them. The CDR3: CASSEGGDYGYTF. The CDR3 DNA is TGTGCCAGCAGTGAAGGGGGGGACTATGGCTACACCTTC.

V gene TRBV7-2 combines with J gene TRBJ1-5, with D perhaps matching TRBD1 (6 bases). This CDR3 is built from 16 residues. The germline CDR1 and CDR2 sequences are SGHTA and FQGNSA. V lost 5 bases and J lost 3, with 17 bases in between. This CDR3 is CASSLRDTLVNQPQHF. The CDR3 DNA is TGTGCCAGCAGCCTACGGGACACCTTGGTCAATCAGCCCCAGCATTTT. The variable domain in full, with the rest retrieved from reference TRBV7-2 and TRBJ1-5, is GAGVSQSPSNKVTEKGKDVELRCDPISGHTALYWYRQSLGQGLEFLIYFQGNSAPDKSGLPSDRFSAERTGGSVSTLTIQRTQQEDSAVYLCASSLRDTLVNQPQHFGDGTRLSIL.